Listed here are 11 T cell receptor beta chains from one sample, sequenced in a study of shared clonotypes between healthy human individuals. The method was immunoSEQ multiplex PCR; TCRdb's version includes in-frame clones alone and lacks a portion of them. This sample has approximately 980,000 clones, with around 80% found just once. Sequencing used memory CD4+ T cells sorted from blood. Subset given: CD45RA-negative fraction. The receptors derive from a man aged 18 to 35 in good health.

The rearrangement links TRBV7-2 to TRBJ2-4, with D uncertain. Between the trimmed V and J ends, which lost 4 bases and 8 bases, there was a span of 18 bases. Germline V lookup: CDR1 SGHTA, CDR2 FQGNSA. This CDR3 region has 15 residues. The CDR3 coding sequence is TGTGCCAGCAGCTCTCCCACACCACATAACGACATTCAGTACTTC. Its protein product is CASSSPTPHNDIQYF.

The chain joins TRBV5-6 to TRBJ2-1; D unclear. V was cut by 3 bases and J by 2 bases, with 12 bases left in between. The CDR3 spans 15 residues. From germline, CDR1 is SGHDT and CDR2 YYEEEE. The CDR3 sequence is CASSSVLSPYNEQFF. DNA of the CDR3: TGTGCCAGCAGCTCCGTTCTTAGTCCCTACAATGAGCAGTTCTTC.

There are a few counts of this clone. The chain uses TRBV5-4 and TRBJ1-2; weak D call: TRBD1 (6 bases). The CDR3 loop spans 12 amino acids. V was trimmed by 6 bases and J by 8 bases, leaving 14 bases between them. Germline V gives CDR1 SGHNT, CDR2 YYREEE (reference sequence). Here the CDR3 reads CASTQTGRGYTF. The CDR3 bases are TGTGCCAGCACCCAAACAGGGCGCGGCTACACCTTC.

The CDR3 bases are TGTGCCAGCAGCCAAGAGGGATCAGGGATCAATGAGCAGTTCTTC. It translates to CASSQEGSGINEQFF. This chain connects TRBV4-2 to TRBJ2-1; D is possibly TRBD1 (5 bases). The V end was cut by 0 bases, the J end by 6 bases, with 12 bases between. CDR3 length: 15 residues. Germline CDR1 is LGHNA and CDR2 is YNFKEQ.

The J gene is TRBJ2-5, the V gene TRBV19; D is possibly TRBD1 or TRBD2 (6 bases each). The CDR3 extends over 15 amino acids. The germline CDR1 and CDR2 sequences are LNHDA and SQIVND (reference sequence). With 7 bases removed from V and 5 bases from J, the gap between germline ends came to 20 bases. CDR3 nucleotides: TGTGCCAGTATTCGGGCCGGGGGCCAAAAGGAGACCCAGTACTTC. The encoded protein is CASIRAGGQKETQYF.

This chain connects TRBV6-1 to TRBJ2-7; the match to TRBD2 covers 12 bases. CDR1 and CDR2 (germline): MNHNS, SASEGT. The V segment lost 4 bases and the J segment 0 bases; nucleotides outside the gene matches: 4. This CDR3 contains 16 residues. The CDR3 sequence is CASSGGTSGYSYEQYF. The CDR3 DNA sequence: TGTGCCAGCAGTGGGGGGACTAGCGGGTACTCCTACGAGCAGTACTTC.

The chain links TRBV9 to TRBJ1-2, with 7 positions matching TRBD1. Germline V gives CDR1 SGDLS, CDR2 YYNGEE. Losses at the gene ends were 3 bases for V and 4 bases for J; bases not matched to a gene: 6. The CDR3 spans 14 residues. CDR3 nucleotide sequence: TGTGCCAGCAGCGCAGACAGGGAGGGCTATGGCTACACCTTC. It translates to CASSADREGYGYTF.

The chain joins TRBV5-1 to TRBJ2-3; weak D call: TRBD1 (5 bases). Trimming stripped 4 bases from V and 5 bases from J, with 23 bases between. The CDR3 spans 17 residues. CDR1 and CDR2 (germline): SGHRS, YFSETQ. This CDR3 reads CASSGSQGVFFEDTQYF. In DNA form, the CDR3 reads TGCGCCAGCAGCGGATCTCAGGGCGTCTTTTTCGAAGATACGCAGTATTTT.

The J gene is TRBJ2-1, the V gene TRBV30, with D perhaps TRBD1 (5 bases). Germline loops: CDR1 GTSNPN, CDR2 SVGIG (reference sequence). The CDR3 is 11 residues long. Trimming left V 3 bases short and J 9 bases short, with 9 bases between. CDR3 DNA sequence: TGTGCCTGGAGCTCTAGGGGTGAGCAGTTCTTC. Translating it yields CAWSSRGEQFF. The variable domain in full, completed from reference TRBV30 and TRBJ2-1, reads SQTIHQWPATLVQPVGSPLSLECTVEGTSNPNLYWYRQAAGRGLQLLFYSVGIGQISSEVPQNLSASRPQDRQFILSSKKLLLSDSGFYLCAWSSRGEQFFGPGTRLTVL.

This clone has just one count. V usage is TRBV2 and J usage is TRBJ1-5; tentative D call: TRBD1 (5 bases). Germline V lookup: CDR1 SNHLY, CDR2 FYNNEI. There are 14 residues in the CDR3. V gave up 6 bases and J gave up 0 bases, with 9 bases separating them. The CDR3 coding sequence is TGTGCCAGCAGCCCGACAGTTAGCAATCAGCCCCAGCATTTT. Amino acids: CASSPTVSNQPQHF.

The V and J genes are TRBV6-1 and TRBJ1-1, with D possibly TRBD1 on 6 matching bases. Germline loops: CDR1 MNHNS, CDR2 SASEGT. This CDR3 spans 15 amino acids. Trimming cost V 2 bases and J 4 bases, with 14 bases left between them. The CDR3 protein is CASSERGTQATEAFF. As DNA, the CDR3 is TGTGCCAGCAGTGAAAGGGGGACCCAAGCCACTGAAGCTTTCTTT.